Sequencing of this T cell receptor (beta chain) was carried out in a study of identical twins. Germline lookup yields CDR1 LGHNA and CDR2 YSLEER. The CDR3 runs 16 residues. V lost 5 bases and J lost 2, with 15 bases in between. One entry per CDR3 protein results from TCRdb running MiXCR on the 5' RACE reads. The sample holds 600,000 to 700,000 distinct CDR3 sequences; 20% to 25% are singletons and the top ten take 4.3%. This clonotype was detected a few times. The data were also submitted as part of a second study, on T cells expressing NK-cell markers. That source reports: The TCR beta repertoires originated in sorted CD3+CD56+NKG2C+, CD3+CD56+NKG2C- and CD3+CD56-NKG2C+ T cells. Among the eight sequenced donors, seven tested HCMV-seropositive and one tested seronegative. Only alpha-beta TCR T cells were sorted in several experiments, using an anti-gamma-delta TCR antibody. In a few donors, dominant clonotypes made up roughly 28.3-65% of CD3+CD56-NKG2C+ cells.

The chain combines TRBV4-3 with TRBJ2-2; D possibly matches TRBD1 or TRBD2 (6 bases each). The material sequenced was PBMCs. This receptor was taken from a woman aged 18-30 years in good health. CDR3 protein: CASSAQTGTNTGELFF. As DNA, the CDR3 is TGCGCCAGCAGCGCCCAAACAGGGACTAACACCGGGGAGCTGTTTTTT.